This is a list of T cell receptor beta chains from one sample in a study of T cells in Graves' hyperthyroidism and ophthalmopathy. TCRdb called the multiplex PCR reads again in MiXCR, with one record for every CDR3 protein. The table shows hundreds of thousands of distinct CDR3 sequences, with roughly 14% occurring only once. The sequenced sample consisted of blood. These receptors were obtained from a woman aged 30 to 39 with Graves' hyperthyroidism that later progressed to Graves' ophthalmopathy. The CDR3 runs from the conserved cysteine through the conserved F or W. A D gene is named only where the DNA matches it firmly. A row's size may be missing; if present it is once, few, many or a size class.

size: few; V: TRBV20-1; D: TRBD1; J: TRBJ1-1; CDR3: CSARDLQGADTEAFF; DNA: TGCAGTGCTAGGGACCTACAGGGGGCGGACACTGAAGCTTTCTTT
size: many; V: TRBV30; D: .; J: TRBJ1-1; CDR3: CAWSAQRNTEAFF; DNA: TGTGCCTGGAGTGCACAGAGGAACACTGAAGCTTTCTTT
size: many; V: TRBV6-2/TRBV6-3; D: TRBD2; J: TRBJ2-3; CDR3: CASTPGLANTDTQYF; DNA: TGTGCCAGCACTCCGGGACTAGCGAATACAGATACGCAGTATTTT
size: few; V: TRBV3-1; D: TRBD2; J: TRBJ2-3; CDR3: CASSQDVSGGRDTQYF; DNA: TGTGCCAGCAGCCAAGATGTTTCGGGGGGTCGGGATACGCAGTATTTT
size: many; V: TRBV24-1; D: TRBD2; J: TRBJ2-3; CDR3: CATSDLVAGVAGTDTQYF; DNA: TGTGCCACCAGTGATTTGGTAGCGGGAGTAGCGGGCACAGATACGCAGTATTTT
size: few; V: TRBV7-2; D: .; J: TRBJ1-5; CDR3: CASSPYRLSDNQPQHF; DNA: TGTGCCAGCAGCCCATACAGACTCTCGGACAATCAGCCCCAGCATTTT
size: .; V: TRBV12-3/TRBV12-4; D: TRBD2; J: TRBJ2-1; CDR3: CASSVGTSGSYNEQFF; DNA: TGTGCCAGCAGTGTCGGGACTAGCGGGAGCTACAATGAGCAGTTCTTC
size: many; V: TRBV12-3/TRBV12-4; D: .; J: TRBJ1-4; CDR3: CASSLRGREKLFF; DNA: TGTGCCAGCAGTTTACGGGGGCGCGAAAAACTGTTTTTT
size: many; V: TRBV19; D: TRBD2; J: TRBJ2-1; CDR3: CASSTPGLRDEQFF; DNA: TGTGCCAGTAGTACCCCGGGACTACGGGATGAGCAGTTCTTC
size: many; V: TRBV2; D: .; J: TRBJ1-1; CDR3: CASSEVKGTIEAFF; DNA: TGTGCCAGCAGTGAAGTTAAGGGGACAATAGAAGCTTTCTTT
size: many; V: TRBV28; D: TRBD1; J: TRBJ2-7; CDR3: CASSAQGANEQYF; DNA: TGTGCCAGCAGTGCACAGGGGGCCAACGAGCAGTACTTC
size: many; V: TRBV27; D: .; J: TRBJ1-5; CDR3: CASSLQGENQPQHF; DNA: TGTGCCAGCAGTTTACAGGGTGAGAACCAGCCCCAGCATTTT
size: many; V: TRBV6-2/TRBV6-3; D: .; J: TRBJ2-7; CDR3: CASSYLTREHEQYF; DNA: TGTGCCAGCAGTTACTTGACCAGGGAACACGAGCAGTACTTC
size: many; V: TRBV29-1; D: .; J: TRBJ2-3; CDR3: CSVEAGAFADTQYF; DNA: TGCAGCGTTGAGGCGGGGGCCTTCGCAGATACGCAGTATTTT
size: few; V: TRBV25-1; D: TRBD2; J: TRBJ2-5; CDR3: CAILNPGGSEETQYF; DNA: TGTGCCATCCTGAACCCGGGGGGAAGTGAGGAGACCCAGTACTTC
size: .; V: TRBV28; D: .; J: TRBJ2-1; CDR3: CASSPPGDAGRYNEQFF; DNA: TGTGCCAGCAGTCCTCCCGGGGACGCGGGGCGGTACAATGAGCAGTTCTTC
size: many; V: TRBV6-1; D: .; J: TRBJ1-1; CDR3: CASGGQMNTEAFF; DNA: TGTGCCAGCGGTGGACAGATGAACACTGAAGCTTTCTTT
size: many; V: TRBV30; D: TRBD1; J: TRBJ1-6; CDR3: CAWSGTRGNNSPLHF; DNA: TGTGCCTGGAGTGGCACCAGGGGGAATAATTCACCCCTCCACTTT
size: .; V: TRBV19; D: .; J: TRBJ1-1; CDR3: CASSIGRVAEAFF; DNA: TGTGCCAGTAGTATTGGCAGGGTCGCTGAAGCTTTCTTT
size: many; V: TRBV11-3; D: TRBD2; J: TRBJ2-3; CDR3: CASSSGWGLAGGDKTDTQYF; DNA: TGTGCCAGCAGCTCAGGGTGGGGCCTCGCGGGAGGAGATAAGACAGATACGCAGTATTTT
size: few; V: TRBV6-6; D: TRBD2; J: TRBJ2-6; CDR3: CASSYSSPSGRPAGANVLTF; DNA: TGTGCCAGCAGTTACTCGAGTCCCAGCGGGAGGCCCGCTGGGGCCAACGTCCTGACTTTC
size: many; V: TRBV5-8; D: .; J: TRBJ1-2; CDR3: CASSSDSLLYGYTF; DNA: TGTGCCAGCAGCTCGGACAGTCTTCTCTATGGCTACACCTTC
size: many; V: TRBV3-1; D: .; J: TRBJ2-7; CDR3: CASSQEIMGTSYEQYF; DNA: TGTGCCAGCAGCCAAGAGATCATGGGGACTTCCTACGAGCAGTACTTC
size: many; V: TRBV19; D: .; J: TRBJ2-1; CDR3: CASSGDSYNEQFF; DNA: TGTGCCAGTAGCGGAGATTCCTACAATGAGCAGTTCTTC
size: many; V: TRBV28; D: .; J: TRBJ2-5; CDR3: CASRRETQYF; DNA: TGTGCCAGCAGGAGGGAGACCCAGTACTTC
size: many; V: TRBV6-1; D: TRBD1; J: TRBJ2-5; CDR3: CASNTRGRETQYF; DNA: TGTGCCAGCAATACCAGGGGGCGAGAGACCCAGTACTTC
size: .; V: TRBV20-1; D: TRBD2; J: TRBJ2-1; CDR3: CSARGTGRGISYNEQFF; DNA: TGCAGTGCTAGAGGTACCGGGAGGGGAATTTCCTACAATGAGCAGTTCTTC
size: .; V: TRBV29-1; D: .; J: TRBJ1-1; CDR3: CSVWTVNTEAFF; DNA: TGCAGCGTTTGGACAGTGAACACTGAAGCTTTCTTT
size: many; V: TRBV28; D: .; J: TRBJ1-4; CDR3: CASSSLRESAKLFF; DNA: TGTGCCAGCAGCTCCCTCAGGGAATCCGCAAAACTGTTTTTT
size: .; V: TRBV11-3; D: .; J: TRBJ2-5; CDR3: CATTLGTSGGVQYF; DNA: TGTGCCACCACGCTGGGGACTTCTGGTGGAGTCCAGTACTTC
size: many; V: TRBV29-1; D: .; J: TRBJ2-7; CDR3: CSVGGGTPTYEQYF; DNA: TGCAGCGTAGGGGGAGGGACGCCGACCTACGAGCAGTACTTC
size: many; V: TRBV25-1; D: TRBD2; J: TRBJ2-3; CDR3: CASSDPTSGPLKDTQYF; DNA: TGTGCCAGCAGTGACCCAACTAGCGGACCTTTGAAAGATACGCAGTATTTT
size: few; V: TRBV7-9; D: .; J: TRBJ1-4; CDR3: CASSLREVTNEKLFF; DNA: TGTGCCAGCAGCCTACGGGAGGTGACTAATGAAAAACTGTTTTTT
size: many; V: TRBV27; D: TRBD2; J: TRBJ2-1; CDR3: CASRASGTSVNNEQFF; DNA: TGTGCCAGCAGGGCGTCCGGGACTAGCGTAAACAATGAGCAGTTCTTC
size: .; V: TRBV4-1; D: .; J: TRBJ2-3; CDR3: CASSQEEADTQYF; DNA: TGCGCCAGCAGCCAAGAGGAAGCAGATACGCAGTATTTT
size: many; V: TRBV7-9; D: .; J: TRBJ2-7; CDR3: CASSLPGADEQYF; DNA: TGTGCCAGCAGCTTACCAGGGGCGGACGAGCAGTACTTC
size: few; V: TRBV6-2/TRBV6-3; D: TRBD1; J: TRBJ2-1; CDR3: CASSYTHPGQGATEQFF; DNA: TGTGCCAGCAGTTACACTCACCCGGGACAGGGGGCTACTGAGCAGTTCTTC
size: many; V: TRBV15; D: .; J: TRBJ1-1; CDR3: CATSSKGFTEAFF; DNA: TGTGCCACCAGCAGCAAAGGATTCACTGAAGCTTTCTTT
size: many; V: TRBV3-1; D: .; J: TRBJ1-4; CDR3: CASSQAWGTNEKLFF; DNA: TGTGCCAGCAGCCAAGCATGGGGAACTAATGAAAAACTGTTTTTT
size: .; V: TRBV5-1; D: .; J: TRBJ2-7; CDR3: CASSLDRDAEQYF; DNA: TGCGCCAGCAGCCTAGATCGGGATGCCGAGCAGTACTTC
size: .; V: TRBV11-3; D: .; J: TRBJ2-1; CDR3: CASRSELNGGYKYEQFF; DNA: TGTGCCAGCAGGTCGGAGCTGAACGGGGGATATAAGTATGAGCAGTTCTTC
size: few; V: TRBV15; D: TRBD2; J: TRBJ2-7; CDR3: CATSWPPGTSGSYEQYF; DNA: TGTGCCACCAGCTGGCCTCCCGGGACTAGCGGGAGTTACGAGCAGTACTTC
size: few; V: TRBV20-1; D: .; J: TRBJ2-5; CDR3: CSVQGQETQYF; DNA: TGCAGTGTACAGGGCCAAGAGACCCAGTACTTC
size: many; V: TRBV7-9; D: .; J: TRBJ1-1; CDR3: CASSLSIPGNTEAFF; DNA: TGTGCCAGCAGCTTATCTATTCCGGGGAATACTGAAGCTTTCTTT
size: .; V: TRBV18; D: TRBD1; J: TRBJ2-7; CDR3: CASSHDFGTGVSYEQYF; DNA: TGTGCCAGCTCGCATGACTTTGGGACAGGGGTCTCCTACGAGCAGTACTTC
size: many; V: TRBV7-9; D: .; J: TRBJ2-6; CDR3: CASSPTGPGANVLTF; DNA: TGTGCCAGCAGCCCGACAGGCCCTGGGGCCAACGTCCTGACTTTC
size: .; V: TRBV20-1; D: TRBD1; J: TRBJ1-5; CDR3: CSARGQGGEAQHF; DNA: TGCAGTGCTAGAGGACAGGGGGGAGAAGCCCAGCATTTT
size: many; V: TRBV28; D: TRBD2; J: TRBJ2-7; CDR3: CASSSSELAGGPTYEQYF; DNA: TGTGCCAGCAGCTCGTCAGAACTAGCGGGAGGGCCGACCTACGAGCAGTACTTC
size: .; V: TRBV10-3; D: .; J: TRBJ2-1; CDR3: CAISEEGILDSQETQFF; DNA: TGTGCCATCAGTGAAGAGGGTATATTAGATAGCCAAGAGACCCAGTTCTTC